This T cell receptor (beta chain) was found in a study of cytomegalovirus exposure and HLA in healthy donors. Overall study: About 180 million T cells yielded under 130 million unique TCR beta sequences in earlier analysis.

Germline CDR1 MNHEY, CDR2 SMNVEV (reference sequence). Unmatched junction bases numbered 11, after V lost 4 bases and J lost 9 bases. CDR3 length: 14 residues. PCR employed 60 Vbeta and 13 Jbeta primers. Sequenced by immunoSEQ multiplex PCR; TCRdb stores in-frame clones only, minus some. The table for this sample gives roughly 60,000 clones. Despite likely unrecorded immune exposures, the donors were nominally healthy at the time of sampling. V usage is TRBV27 and J usage is TRBJ2-7, with 8 bases matching TRBD1. This sequence originates from a woman aged 18-35 years in good health and CMV-seronegative. Sample: PBMCs. The CDR3 sequence is CASSSRTGLHRQYF. The CDR3 DNA follows: TGTGCCAGCAGTTCTAGGACAGGGCTCCATAGGCAGTACTTC.